This T cell receptor (beta chain) came from a study of neoadjuvant anti-PD-1 for oral cavity cancer. Six replicates per PBMC sample, mostly from roughly 0.45 ug of genomic DNA. Assay used: immunoSEQ multiplex PCR; TCRdb lists only in-frame clones, some missing. This table has more than 25,000 clones, approximately 80% appearing once. Study results and limitations: Post-nivolumab, blood T cell clonality was significantly elevated in non-responders. Only three patients per response group were TCR-analyzed; validation needed.

V was clipped by 4 bases and J by 4 bases, with 14 bases between them. This CDR3 has 14 amino acids. The germline gives CDR1 PRHDT, CDR2 FYEKMQ (reference sequence). Concerning this clone: No antigen is known for it.

As to time point: after neoadjuvant nivolumab, at surgical resection. These newly diagnosed stage II-IVA oral cavity squamous cell carcinoma patients had no prior systemic or radiation treatment. This sequence originates from a person aged 35-79 years with oral cavity squamous cell carcinoma. V usage is TRBV13 and J usage is TRBJ2-7; a weak D match, TRBD2 (6 bases). Source: PBMCs, taken after nivolumab (anti-PD-1) treatment. CDR3 in DNA: TGTGCCAGCAGCTACGGGGGACTGACATACGAGCAGTACTTC. Encoded protein: CASSYGGLTYEQYF.